This T cell receptor (beta chain) was found in a study of Graves' ophthalmopathy and Graves' hyperthyroidism. Turning to the study itself: Upon initial diagnosis and before any treatment, peripheral blood was collected.

As concerns this clonotype: Its antigen is as yet unknown.

Study results and caveats: In blood, most expanded thyroid clonotypes above 0.001 frequency were also detected.

As the template, RNA transcripts were used to amplify TCR beta CDR3 regions. HTBI primers were employed in first-round RT-PCR, then a second-round multiplex PCR followed. TCRdb re-called the multiplex PCR reads with MiXCR, one entry per CDR3 protein. The table lists hundreds of thousands of distinct CDR3 sequences, about 38% of them singletons. Having ophthalmopathy, the donors showed moderate-to-severe activity, CAS ≥3 and NOSPECS ≥4, with disease lasting under 3 months. CDR1 is LNHNV, CDR2 YYDKDF, per germline (reference sequence). The CDR3 sequence is 13 residues long. V was pared by 5 bases and J by 7 bases, with 11 bases between.

The V and J genes are TRBV15 and TRBJ1-4; D remains ambiguous. Sequenced material: peripheral blood. The TCR was taken from an adult man with Graves' ophthalmopathy. CDR3 protein: CATSVGRGEKLFF. CDR3 in DNA: TGTGCCACCAGCGTGGGCCGGGGTGAAAAACTGTTTTTT.